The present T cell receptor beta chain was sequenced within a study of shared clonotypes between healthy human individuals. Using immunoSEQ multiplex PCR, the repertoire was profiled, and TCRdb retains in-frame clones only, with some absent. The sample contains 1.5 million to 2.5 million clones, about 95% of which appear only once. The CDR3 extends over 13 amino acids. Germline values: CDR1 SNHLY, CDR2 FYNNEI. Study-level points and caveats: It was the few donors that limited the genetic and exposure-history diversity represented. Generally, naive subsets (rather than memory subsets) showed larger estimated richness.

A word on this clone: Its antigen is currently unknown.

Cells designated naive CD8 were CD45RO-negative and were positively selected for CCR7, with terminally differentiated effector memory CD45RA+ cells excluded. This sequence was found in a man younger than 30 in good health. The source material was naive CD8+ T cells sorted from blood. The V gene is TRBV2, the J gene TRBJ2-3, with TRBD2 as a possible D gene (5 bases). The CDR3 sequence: CATDVANTDTQYF. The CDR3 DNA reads TGTGCAACGGATGTAGCGAACACAGATACGCAGTATTTT.